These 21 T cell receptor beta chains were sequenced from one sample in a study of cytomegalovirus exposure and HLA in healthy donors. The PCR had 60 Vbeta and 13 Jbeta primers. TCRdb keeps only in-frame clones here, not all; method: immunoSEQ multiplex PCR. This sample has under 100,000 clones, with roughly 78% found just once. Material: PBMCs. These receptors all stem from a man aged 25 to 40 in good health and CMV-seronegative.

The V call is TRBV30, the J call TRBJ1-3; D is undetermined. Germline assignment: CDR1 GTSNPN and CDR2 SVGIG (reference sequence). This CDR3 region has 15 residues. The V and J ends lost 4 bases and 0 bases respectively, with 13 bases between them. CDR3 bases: TGTGCCTGGATCAATCGTCTAAACTCTGGAAACACCATATATTTT. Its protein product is CAWINRLNSGNTIYF.

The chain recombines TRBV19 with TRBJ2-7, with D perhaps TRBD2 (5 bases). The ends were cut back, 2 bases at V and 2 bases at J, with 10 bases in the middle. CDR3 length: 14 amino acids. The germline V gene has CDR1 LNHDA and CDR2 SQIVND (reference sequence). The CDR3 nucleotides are TGTGCCAGTAGTATACGGGGTCCGACCTACGAGCAGTACTTC. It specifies CASSIRGPTYEQYF.

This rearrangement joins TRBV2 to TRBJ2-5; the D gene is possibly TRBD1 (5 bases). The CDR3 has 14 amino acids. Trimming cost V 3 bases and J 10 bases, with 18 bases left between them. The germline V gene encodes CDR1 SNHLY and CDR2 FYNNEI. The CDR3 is CASSETANKPFQYF. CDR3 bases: TGTGCCAGCAGTGAGACAGCCAACAAGCCCTTCCAGTACTTC.

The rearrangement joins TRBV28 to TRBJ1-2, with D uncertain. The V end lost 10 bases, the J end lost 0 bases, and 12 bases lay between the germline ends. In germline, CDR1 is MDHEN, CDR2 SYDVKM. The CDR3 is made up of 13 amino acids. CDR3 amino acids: CATLNTANYGYTF. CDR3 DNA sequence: TGTGCCACCCTAAACACAGCTAACTATGGCTACACCTTC.

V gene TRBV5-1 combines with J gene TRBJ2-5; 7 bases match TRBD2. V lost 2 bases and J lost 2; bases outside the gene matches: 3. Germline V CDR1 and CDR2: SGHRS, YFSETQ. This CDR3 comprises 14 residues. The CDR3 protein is CASSLAGSQETQYF. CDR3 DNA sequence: TGCGCCAGCAGCTTAGCGGGGAGTCAAGAGACCCAGTACTTC.

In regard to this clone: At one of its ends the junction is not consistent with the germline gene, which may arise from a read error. The CDR3 loop reads CPSSSDRGSIGPQHF. For the CDR3, the DNA is TGTCCCAGCAGTTCCGACAGGGGAAGCATAGGGCCCCAGCATTTT. V gene TRBV6-5 combines with J gene TRBJ1-5; 8 bases line up with TRBD1. The CDR3 has 15 residues. CDR1 is MNHEY, CDR2 SVGAGI, per germline.

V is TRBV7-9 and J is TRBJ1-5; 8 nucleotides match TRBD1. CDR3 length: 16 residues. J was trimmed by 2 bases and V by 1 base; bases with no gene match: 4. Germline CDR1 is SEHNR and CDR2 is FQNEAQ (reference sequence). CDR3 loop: CASSLEMGQGNQPQHF. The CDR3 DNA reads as TGTGCCAGCAGCTTAGAGATGGGACAGGGCAATCAGCCCCAGCATTTT. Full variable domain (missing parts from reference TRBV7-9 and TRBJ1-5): DTGVSQNPRHKITKRGQNVTFRCDPISEHNRLYWYRQTLGQGPEFLTYFQNEAQLEKSRLLSDRFSAERPKGSFSTLEIQRTEQGDSAMYLCASSLEMGQGNQPQHFGDGTRLSIL.

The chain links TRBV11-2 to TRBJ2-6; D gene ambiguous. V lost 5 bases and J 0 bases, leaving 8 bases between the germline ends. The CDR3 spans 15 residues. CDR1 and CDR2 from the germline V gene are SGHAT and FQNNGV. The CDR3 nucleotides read TGTGCCAGCAGCCTCTATGGCTCTGGGGCCAACGTCCTGACTTTC. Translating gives CASSLYGSGANVLTF.

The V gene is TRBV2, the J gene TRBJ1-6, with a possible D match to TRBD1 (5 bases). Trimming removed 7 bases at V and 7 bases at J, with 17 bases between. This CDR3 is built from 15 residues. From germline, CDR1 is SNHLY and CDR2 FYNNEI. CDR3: CASTPEGVSNSPLHF. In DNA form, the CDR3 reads TGTGCCAGCACTCCCGAAGGGGTGTCCAATTCACCCCTCCACTTT.

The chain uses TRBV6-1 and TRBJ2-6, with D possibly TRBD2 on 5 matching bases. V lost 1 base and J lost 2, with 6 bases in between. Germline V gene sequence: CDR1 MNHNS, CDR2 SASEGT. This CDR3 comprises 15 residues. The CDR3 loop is CASSEDGAGANVLTF. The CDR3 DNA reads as TGTGCCAGCAGTGAAGACGGGGCTGGGGCCAACGTCCTGACTTTC.

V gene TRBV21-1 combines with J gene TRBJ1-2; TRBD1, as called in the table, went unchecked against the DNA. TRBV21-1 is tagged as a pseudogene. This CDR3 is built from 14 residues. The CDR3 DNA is TGTGCCAGCAGCAACGGGACAGGGGTTAGGGGCTACACCTTC. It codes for CASSNGTGVRGYTF.

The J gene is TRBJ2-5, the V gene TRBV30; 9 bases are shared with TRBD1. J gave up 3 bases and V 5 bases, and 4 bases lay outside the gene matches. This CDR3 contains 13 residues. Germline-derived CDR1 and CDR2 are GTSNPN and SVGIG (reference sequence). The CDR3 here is CAWWDREKETQYF. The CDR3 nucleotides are TGTGCCTGGTGGGACAGGGAAAAAGAGACCCAGTACTTC.

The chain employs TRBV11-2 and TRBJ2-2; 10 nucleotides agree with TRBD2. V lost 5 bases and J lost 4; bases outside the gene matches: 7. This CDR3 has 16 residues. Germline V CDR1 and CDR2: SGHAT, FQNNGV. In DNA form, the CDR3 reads TGTGCCAGCAGCCCATCCCAGCGGGAGGGCACCGGGGAGCTGTTTTTT. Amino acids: CASSPSQREGTGELFF.

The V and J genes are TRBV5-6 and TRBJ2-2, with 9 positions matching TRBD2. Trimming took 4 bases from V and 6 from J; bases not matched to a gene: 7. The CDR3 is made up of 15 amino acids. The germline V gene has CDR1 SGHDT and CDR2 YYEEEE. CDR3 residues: CASSNSGRLAGELFF. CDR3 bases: TGTGCCAGCAGCAATAGCGGGAGATTGGCCGGGGAGCTGTTTTTT.

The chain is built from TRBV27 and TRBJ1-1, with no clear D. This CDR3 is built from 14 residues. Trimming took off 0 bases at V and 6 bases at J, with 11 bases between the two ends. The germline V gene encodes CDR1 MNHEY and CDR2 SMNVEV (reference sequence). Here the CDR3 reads CASSLSTVGAEAFF. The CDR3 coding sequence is TGTGCCAGCAGTTTATCCACCGTGGGCGCTGAAGCTTTCTTT.

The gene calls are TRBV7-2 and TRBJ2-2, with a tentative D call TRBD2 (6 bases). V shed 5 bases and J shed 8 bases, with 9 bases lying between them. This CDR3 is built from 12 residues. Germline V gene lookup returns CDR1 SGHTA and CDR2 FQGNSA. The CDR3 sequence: CASSAGSGELFF. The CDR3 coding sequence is TGTGCCAGCAGCGCCGGGAGTGGGGAGCTGTTTTTT.

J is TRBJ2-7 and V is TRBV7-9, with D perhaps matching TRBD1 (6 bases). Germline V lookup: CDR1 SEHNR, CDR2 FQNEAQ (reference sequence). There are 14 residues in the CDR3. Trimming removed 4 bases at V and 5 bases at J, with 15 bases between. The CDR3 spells CASSSQGMIHEQYF. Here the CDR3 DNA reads TGTGCCAGCAGCTCTCAGGGGATGATCCACGAGCAGTACTTC.

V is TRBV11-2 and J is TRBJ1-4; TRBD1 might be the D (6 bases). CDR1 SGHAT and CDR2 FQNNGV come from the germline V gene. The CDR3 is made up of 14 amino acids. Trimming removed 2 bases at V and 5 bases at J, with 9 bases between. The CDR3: CASSLRGANEKLFF. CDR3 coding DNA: TGTGCCAGCAGCTTACGGGGGGCAAATGAAAAACTGTTTTTT. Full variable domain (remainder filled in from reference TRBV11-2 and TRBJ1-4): EAGVAQSPRYKIIEKRQSVAFWCNPISGHATLYWYQQILGQGPKLLIQFQNNGVVDDSQLPKDRFSAERLKGVDSTLKIQPAKLEDSAVYLCASSLRGANEKLFFGSGTQLSVL.

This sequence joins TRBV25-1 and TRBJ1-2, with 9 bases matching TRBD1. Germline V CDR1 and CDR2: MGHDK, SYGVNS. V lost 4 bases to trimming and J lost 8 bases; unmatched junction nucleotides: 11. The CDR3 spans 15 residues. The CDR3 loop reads CASSVSGTGLFGYTF. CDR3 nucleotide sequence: TGTGCCAGCAGTGTATCCGGGACAGGGTTGTTCGGCTACACCTTC.

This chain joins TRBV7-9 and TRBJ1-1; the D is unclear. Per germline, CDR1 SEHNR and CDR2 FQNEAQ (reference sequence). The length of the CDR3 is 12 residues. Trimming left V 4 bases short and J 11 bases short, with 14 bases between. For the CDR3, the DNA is TGTGCCAGCAGCTACTCCCGCCTCGGGGCTTTCTTT. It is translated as CASSYSRLGAFF.

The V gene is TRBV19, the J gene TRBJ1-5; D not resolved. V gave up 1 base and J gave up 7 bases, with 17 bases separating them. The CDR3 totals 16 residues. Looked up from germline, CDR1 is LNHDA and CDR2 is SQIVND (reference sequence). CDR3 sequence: CASSIVGQVGGQPQHF. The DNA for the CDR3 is TGTGCCAGTAGTATAGTTGGTCAGGTGGGAGGACAGCCCCAGCATTTT.